A selection of T cell receptor beta chains follows, all from one sample in a study of PD-L1 blockade in urothelial cancer. Sequencing used immunoSEQ multiplex PCR; TCRdb keeps in-frame clones, though not all of them. In the table there are tens of thousands of clones, 85% to 90% of which are singletons. Sequenced here: PBMCs, sampled around atezolizumab (anti-PD-L1) treatment. The receptors come from a man in his 60s with urothelial cancer. Both conserved end residues are part of each CDR3. Each record gives: J gene, V gene, CDR3 length, D gene, clone size, CDR3 protein, CDR3 DNA. The D gene is left open where the match is weak. Expanded clones get a size class; other rows say once, few or many, or leave the size out.

j_gene: TRBJ1-5; v_gene: TRBV6-5; len: 15; d_gene: NA; abundance: NA; CDR3aa: CASRPGVRGNQPQHF; CDR3nt: TGTGCCAGCAGGCCCGGAGTCCGGGGCAATCAGCCCCAGCATTTT
j_gene: TRBJ2-2; v_gene: TRBV10-3; len: 15; d_gene: NA; abundance: NA; CDR3aa: CAISVGGSNTGELFF; CDR3nt: TGTGCCATCAGTGTGGGGGGAAGCAACACCGGGGAGCTGTTTTTT
j_gene: TRBJ2-3; v_gene: TRBV19; len: 16; d_gene: TRBD2; abundance: NA; CDR3aa: CASSSGGYDSTDTQYF; CDR3nt: TGTGCCAGTAGTAGCGGGGGGTACGACAGCACAGATACGCAGTATTTT
j_gene: TRBJ2-6; v_gene: TRBV5-1; len: 17; d_gene: TRBD1; abundance: NA; CDR3aa: CASSSTGVVAGANVLTF; CDR3nt: TGCGCCAGCAGCTCTACAGGGGTAGTCGCTGGGGCCAACGTCCTGACTTTC
j_gene: TRBJ2-5; v_gene: TRBV2; len: 15; d_gene: NA; abundance: NA; CDR3aa: CASSGGGGPTKTQYF; CDR3nt: TGTGCCAGCAGCGGAGGCGGAGGGCCCACGAAGACCCAGTACTTC
j_gene: TRBJ1-1; v_gene: TRBV6-6; len: 15; d_gene: NA; abundance: NA; CDR3aa: CASSYSNRAITEAFF; CDR3nt: TGTGCCAGCAGTTACTCGAACAGGGCTATCACTGAAGCTTTCTTT
j_gene: TRBJ1-3; v_gene: TRBV7-6; len: 17; d_gene: NA; abundance: NA; CDR3aa: CASSPGPPRGAGNTIYF; CDR3nt: TGTGCCAGCAGCCCCGGGCCCCCTCGGGGGGCTGGAAACACCATATATTTT
j_gene: TRBJ2-5; v_gene: TRBV7-2; len: 15; d_gene: NA; abundance: NA; CDR3aa: CASSLESGQQETQYF; CDR3nt: TGTGCCAGCAGCTTAGAATCCGGACAGCAAGAGACCCAGTACTTC
j_gene: TRBJ2-7; v_gene: TRBV11-2; len: 17; d_gene: NA; abundance: NA; CDR3aa: CASSLSSISFSSYEQYF; CDR3nt: TGTGCCAGCAGCCTCTCATCTATCTCGTTCTCCTCCTACGAGCAGTACTTC
j_gene: TRBJ2-7; v_gene: TRBV15; len: 16; d_gene: NA; abundance: NA; CDR3aa: CATSRDLGGVNYEQYF; CDR3nt: TGTGCCACCAGCAGAGATCTAGGAGGGGTGAACTACGAGCAGTACTTC
j_gene: TRBJ2-7; v_gene: TRBV7-3; len: 15; d_gene: TRBD2; abundance: NA; CDR3aa: CASSLLAGEVHEQYF; CDR3nt: TGTGCCAGCAGCCTACTAGCGGGAGAGGTCCACGAGCAGTACTTC
j_gene: TRBJ2-1; v_gene: TRBV19; len: 15; d_gene: TRBD2; abundance: NA; CDR3aa: CASSIASGAGDEQFF; CDR3nt: TGTGCCAGTAGTATAGCTAGCGGGGCCGGGGATGAGCAGTTCTTC
j_gene: TRBJ2-6; v_gene: TRBV2; len: 15; d_gene: NA; abundance: NA; CDR3aa: CASSDLGLGANVLTF; CDR3nt: TGTGCCAGCAGTGATCTGGGGCTCGGGGCCAACGTCCTGACTTTC
j_gene: TRBJ2-1; v_gene: TRBV19; len: 13; d_gene: NA; abundance: NA; CDR3aa: CASSIAPRGEQFF; CDR3nt: TGTGCCAGTAGTATAGCGCCTCGGGGTGAGCAGTTCTTC
j_gene: TRBJ2-1; v_gene: TRBV4-3; len: 14; d_gene: NA; abundance: NA; CDR3aa: CASSPTTGADEQFF; CDR3nt: TGCGCCAGCAGCCCTACCACAGGCGCCGATGAGCAGTTCTTC
j_gene: TRBJ2-2; v_gene: TRBV7-2; len: 18; d_gene: TRBD1; abundance: NA; CDR3aa: CASTKKRPGQGAAGELFF; CDR3nt: TGTGCCAGCACTAAAAAAAGACCCGGACAGGGGGCTGCCGGGGAGCTGTTTTTT
j_gene: TRBJ2-7; v_gene: TRBV7-9; len: 15; d_gene: TRBD2; abundance: NA; CDR3aa: CASSLGGAGAYEQYF; CDR3nt: TGTGCCAGCAGCTTAGGAGGGGCGGGGGCCTACGAGCAGTACTTC
j_gene: TRBJ1-5; v_gene: TRBV7-8; len: 18; d_gene: NA; abundance: once; CDR3aa: CASSLAGRAYSSNQPQHF; CDR3nt: TGTGCCAGCAGCTTAGCGGGCAGGGCTTACTCTAGCAATCAGCCCCAGCATTTT
j_gene: TRBJ1-5; v_gene: TRBV30; len: 16; d_gene: NA; abundance: NA; CDR3aa: CAWSPFGLNSNQPQHF; CDR3nt: TGTGCCTGGAGCCCCTTCGGACTTAATAGCAATCAGCCCCAGCATTTT
j_gene: TRBJ2-1; v_gene: TRBV30; len: 12; d_gene: NA; abundance: NA; CDR3aa: CAWSPRGLQQFF; CDR3nt: TGTGCCTGGAGTCCGAGGGGACTTCAGCAGTTCTTC
j_gene: TRBJ1-3; v_gene: TRBV6-6; len: 16; d_gene: TRBD1; abundance: NA; CDR3aa: CASSTGARRSGNTIYF; CDR3nt: TGTGCCAGCAGCACAGGGGCCCGAAGGTCTGGAAACACCATATATTTT
j_gene: TRBJ2-1; v_gene: TRBV30; len: 13; d_gene: NA; abundance: NA; CDR3aa: CAWSVNRGHEQFF; CDR3nt: TGTGCCTGGAGTGTAAATCGCGGGCATGAGCAGTTCTTC
j_gene: TRBJ1-6; v_gene: TRBV7-5; len: 14; d_gene: NA; abundance: NA; CDR3aa: CARSLVLGDSPLHF; CDR3nt: TGTGCCAGAAGCTTAGTTCTGGGAGATTCACCCCTCCACTTT
j_gene: TRBJ1-5; v_gene: TRBV30; len: 13; d_gene: NA; abundance: NA; CDR3aa: CAWSVAGQQPQHF; CDR3nt: TGTGCCTGGAGTGTCGCGGGTCAACAGCCCCAGCATTTT
j_gene: TRBJ2-3; v_gene: TRBV19; len: 15; d_gene: TRBD2; abundance: NA; CDR3aa: CASSQGLAGEVPQYF; CDR3nt: TGTGCCAGTAGCCAAGGACTAGCGGGGGAAGTCCCGCAGTATTTT
j_gene: TRBJ1-2; v_gene: TRBV5-6; len: 12; d_gene: NA; abundance: NA; CDR3aa: CASRRVSYGYTF; CDR3nt: TGTGCCAGCAGGAGGGTTTCCTATGGCTACACCTTC
j_gene: TRBJ2-1; v_gene: TRBV29-1; len: 14; d_gene: TRBD2; abundance: NA; CDR3aa: CSVQASGNYNEQFF; CDR3nt: TGCAGCGTCCAAGCTAGCGGAAACTACAATGAGCAGTTCTTC
j_gene: TRBJ2-3; v_gene: TRBV6-6; len: 14; d_gene: TRBD2; abundance: NA; CDR3aa: CASSYAGDTDTQYF; CDR3nt: TGTGCCAGCAGTTACGCGGGGGACACAGATACGCAGTATTTT
j_gene: TRBJ1-1; v_gene: TRBV7-2; len: 15; d_gene: NA; abundance: NA; CDR3aa: CAKFDTRPMNTEAFF; CDR3nt: TGTGCCAAATTTGACACAAGGCCCATGAACACTGAAGCTTTCTTT
j_gene: TRBJ2-7; v_gene: TRBV5-6; len: 13; d_gene: NA; abundance: NA; CDR3aa: CASSYGLSYEQYF; CDR3nt: TGTGCCAGCAGCTACGGACTTTCCTACGAGCAGTACTTC
j_gene: TRBJ2-7; v_gene: TRBV6-6; len: 11; d_gene: NA; abundance: NA; CDR3aa: CASSYLNEQYF; CDR3nt: TGTGCCAGCAGTTACTTAAACGAGCAGTACTTC
j_gene: TRBJ2-7; v_gene: TRBV4-3; len: 15; d_gene: TRBD2; abundance: NA; CDR3aa: CASSQATSGTYEQYF; CDR3nt: TGCGCCAGCAGCCAAGCGACTAGCGGGACCTACGAGCAGTACTTC